The TCR beta chain under discussion was sequenced for a study of post-analysis software for immune sequencing data. Study-wide findings and caveats: Under F measure analysis, samples from one preparation batch co-clustered strongly. Significantly lower normalized Chao1 diversity was found in patients with multiple sclerosis relative to controls.

Sequencing libraries made from TCR beta cDNA carried unique molecular identifiers. TCRdb recomputed calls from the PCR reads with MiXCR, one row per CDR3 protein. In the table there are over 250,000 distinct CDR3 sequences, around 34% of which are singletons. This clonotype was detected many times. Its specificity is not known. The sample taken for sequencing was blood. The receptor was derived from a girl between 10 and 17 years old with multiple sclerosis.

This chain's CDR3 is CSVPGLADYNEQFF. In nucleotides, the CDR3 is TGCAGCGTGCCGGGACTAGCGGACTACAATGAGCAGTTCTTC. The chain couples TRBV29-1 to TRBJ2-1; 11 bases map to TRBD2. Trimming took 6 bases from V and 3 from J; bases not matched to a gene: 4. This CDR3 comprises 14 residues. The germline gives CDR1 SQVTM, CDR2 ANQGSEA.